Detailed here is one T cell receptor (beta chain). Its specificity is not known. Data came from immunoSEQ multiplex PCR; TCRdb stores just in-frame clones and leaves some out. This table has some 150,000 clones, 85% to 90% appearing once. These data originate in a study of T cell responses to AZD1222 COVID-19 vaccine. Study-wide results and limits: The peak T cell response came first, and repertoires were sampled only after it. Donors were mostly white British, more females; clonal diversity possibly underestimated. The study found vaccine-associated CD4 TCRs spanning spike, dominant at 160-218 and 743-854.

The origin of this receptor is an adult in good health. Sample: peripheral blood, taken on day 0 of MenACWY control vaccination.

CDR3 bases: TGCAGTGCAGGGACAGACTACGAGCAGTACTTC. It specifies CSAGTDYEQYF. The rearrangement uses TRBV20-1 and TRBJ2-7, with 7 nucleotides matching TRBD1. J lost 3 bases, V lost 6 bases, and 2 bases had no gene match. The CDR3 is made up of 11 amino acids. Per the germline V gene, CDR1 is DFQATT and CDR2 is SNEGSKA (reference sequence).